This T cell receptor (beta chain) derives from a study of blood T cell repertoires in COVID-19. At the level of the study: Nucleic acid was either cDNA or gDNA, and it came from T cells, B-cell-depleted T cells, or PBMCs.

In germline, CDR1 is LGHDT, CDR2 YNNKEL (reference sequence). CDR3 length: 16 amino acids. V was cut by 0 bases and J by 4 bases, with 14 bases left in between. Produced via immunoSEQ multiplex PCR; TCRdb's table is partial and in-frame only. The sample yields approximately 160,000 clones, about 90% seen once. Adults between about 18 and 95 years of age took part from 20 to 25 US areas. The chain uses TRBV3-1 (or the pseudogene TRBV3-2) and TRBJ2-3; possible D gene TRBD2, 5 bases. The TCR sequence derives from a woman aged 50 to 60 who had recovered from COVID-19. Sequenced material: PBMCs or T cells enriched from blood (not recorded which). The CDR3, as DNA: TGTGCCAGCAGCCAAGATAGAGGTGGGAGTCCAGATACGCAGTATTTT. This codes for CASSQDRGGSPDTQYF.